This TCR beta chain came from a study of blood T cell repertoires in COVID-19. The overall study: Samples taken during acute and convalescent COVID-19 were collected in the United States, Italy and Spain.

Some clones are missing from TCRdb's copy, which holds only in-frame ones; the method was immunoSEQ multiplex PCR. The profile shows about 43,000 clones, 80% to 90% of them singletons. This clonotype was sampled from a man aged 60 to 69 with active COVID-19. Sample: peripheral blood.

CDR3 coding DNA: TGTGCCAGCAGCCTCCGGGACAGGAACACTGAAGCTTTCTTT. Translating gives CASSLRDRNTEAFF. This rearrangement joins TRBV9 to TRBJ1-1; TRBD1 aligns across 7 bases. The CDR3 is made up of 14 amino acids. The ends lost 4 bases at V and 1 base at J; junction bases unmatched: 4. CDR1 is SGDLS, CDR2 YYNGEE, per germline.